These 22 T cell receptor beta chains share one sample of origin, sequenced in a study of blood T cell repertoires in COVID-19. Generated by immunoSEQ multiplex PCR, the TCRdb table keeps only in-frame clones and is missing some. The data contain approximately 150,000 clones, 80% of them singletons. Source material: peripheral blood. The receptors here all came from a man aged 70 or older who had recovered from COVID-19.

This chain links TRBV29-1 with TRBJ2-5; D is perhaps TRBD1 (5 bases). V lost 3 bases, J lost 5 bases, and 10 bases lay in between. Germline assignment: CDR1 SQVTM and CDR2 ANQGSEA. This CDR3 is 12 amino acids long. The CDR3 spells CSVDGASETQYF. CDR3 nucleotides: TGCAGCGTTGATGGGGCCAGTGAGACCCAGTACTTC.

V and J are TRBV5-1 and TRBJ2-7; TRBD1 agrees at 7 bases. The CDR3 runs 13 residues. Germline V gives CDR1 SGHRS, CDR2 YFSETQ. V was clipped by 1 base and J by 6 bases; unmatched bases: 4. In DNA form, the CDR3 reads TGCGCCAGCAGCTTGACAGGGGTGGGCGAGCAGTACTTC. Amino acid sequence: CASSLTGVGEQYF.

The chain combines TRBV24-1 with TRBJ2-2; D is unresolved. The CDR3 contains 16 residues. The V and J ends lost 3 bases and 6 bases respectively, with 16 bases between them. CDR1 and CDR2 (germline): KGHDR, SFDVKD. The CDR3 nucleotides are TGTGCCACCAGTGATGGGTTAGCACAACGCCCCGGGGAGCTGTTTTTT. Its protein is CATSDGLAQRPGELFF.

The V and J genes are TRBV6-5 and TRBJ2-7, with D perhaps TRBD1 (5 bases). The CDR3 runs 14 residues. The germline CDR1 and CDR2 sequences are MNHEY and SVGAGI. The germline V and J ends were trimmed by 6 bases and 3 bases, with 15 bases remaining between them. The CDR3 is CASSDSKVLYEQYF. The CDR3 coding sequence is TGTGCCAGCAGCGACAGCAAGGTACTCTACGAGCAGTACTTC.

The chain has TRBV4-1 and TRBJ1-5; 10 nucleotides line up with TRBD1. The CDR3 has 17 amino acids. V was pared by 3 bases and J by 2 bases, with 7 bases of the junction left unmatched. Per the germline V gene, CDR1 is MGHRA and CDR2 is YSYEKL. The CDR3 sequence is CASSHEWTGGGNQPQHF. DNA of the CDR3: TGCGCCAGCAGCCATGAATGGACAGGGGGAGGCAATCAGCCCCAGCATTTT.

This chain links TRBV5-5 with TRBJ2-5, with no clear D. Germline V CDR1 and CDR2: SGHKS, YYEKEE (reference sequence). This CDR3 has 15 amino acids. Between the trimmed V and J ends, which lost 0 bases and 0 bases, there was a span of 9 bases. CDR3 in amino acids: CASSLVLPDQETQYF. The CDR3 DNA follows: TGTGCCAGCAGCTTGGTCCTACCCGACCAAGAGACCCAGTACTTC.

This CDR3 reads CASSQAGGNTIYF. CDR3 nucleotide sequence: TGTGCCAGCAGCCAAGCTGGGGGGAACACCATATATTTT. This sequence joins TRBV14 and TRBJ1-3; perhaps TRBD1 as D (5 bases). V dropped 1 base and J dropped 7 bases, with 8 bases sitting between them. This CDR3 comprises 13 residues. CDR1 and CDR2 (germline): SGHDN, FVKESK. Looking up the rest from reference TRBV14 and TRBJ1-3 gives the full variable domain: EAGVTQFPSHSVIEKGQTVTLRCDPISGHDNLYWYRRVMGKEIKFLLHFVKESKQDESGMPNNRFLAERTGGTYSTLKVQPAELEDSGVYFCASSQAGGNTIYFGEGSWLTVV.

The chain uses TRBV18 and TRBJ2-7; D not certain. V lost 4 bases and J lost 2, with 12 bases in between. CDR3 length: 14 residues. Germline V gene sequence: CDR1 KGHSH, CDR2 LQKENI. The CDR3 is CASSLTGSPYEQYF. The CDR3 nucleotides read TGTGCCAGCTCACTAACCGGTTCCCCCTACGAGCAGTACTTC.

The chain joins TRBV7-9 to TRBJ1-3; the D gene is possibly TRBD1 (6 bases). Germline values: CDR1 SEHNR, CDR2 FQNEAQ (reference sequence). V lost 6 bases and J 1 base, leaving 10 bases between the germline ends. CDR3 length: 14 amino acids. The CDR3 nucleotides are TGTGCCAGCAGTAAAGGGGGATCTGGAAACACCATATATTTT. Its translation: CASSKGGSGNTIYF.

This clone was picked up one time. The V gene is TRBV28, the J gene TRBJ2-1; 9 bases are a match to TRBD2. V dropped 9 bases and J dropped 3; count of bases not matched to a gene: 6. Germline CDR1 MDHEN, CDR2 SYDVKM. This CDR3 comprises 14 residues. CDR3 coding DNA: TGTGCCAGTGGGCTAGCGGGATACTACAATGAGCAGTTCTTC. Its protein is CASGLAGYYNEQFF. Complete variable domain (other parts from reference TRBV28 and TRBJ2-1): DVKVTQSSRYLVKRTGEKVFLECVQDMDHENMFWYRQDPGLGLRLIYFSYDVKMKEKGDIPEGYSVSREKKERFSLILESASTNQTSMYLCASGLAGYYNEQFFGPGTRLTVL.

To note about this clone: The final CDR3 position lacks the conserved phenylalanine or tryptophan, pointing to a likely read error. The chain has TRBV6-5 and TRBJ2-7; 11 bases map to TRBD1. The CDR3 is 15 residues long. Germline loops: CDR1 MNHEY, CDR2 SVGAGI. V lost 8 bases to trimming and J lost 6 bases; unmatched junction nucleotides: 12. In nucleotides, the CDR3 is TGTGCCAGCCGGGACAGGGGGTTAACGGTGGTCGAGCAGTACCTC. This gives the protein CASRDRGLTVVEQYL.

This chain's CDR3 is CASSPRETQYF. DNA for the CDR3: TGTGCCAGCAGCCCCAGGGAGACCCAGTACTTC. This rearrangement joins TRBV6-5 to TRBJ2-5; D uncertain. Per germline, CDR1 MNHEY and CDR2 SVGAGI. V was cut by 6 bases and J by 5 bases, with 7 bases left in between. The CDR3 totals 11 residues.

The CDR3 loop reads CAWSVGTSQPQHF. DNA of the CDR3: TGTGCCTGGAGTGTGGGGACTTCTCAGCCCCAGCATTTT. The J gene is TRBJ1-5, the V gene TRBV30; a possible D gene is TRBD1 (5 bases). V lost 0 bases, J lost 6 bases, and 9 bases lay in between. The germline V gene encodes CDR1 GTSNPN and CDR2 SVGIG (reference sequence). This CDR3 contains 13 residues.

The chain joins TRBV5-4 to TRBJ1-2; D perhaps matches TRBD1 (5 bases). Germline CDR1 SGHNT, CDR2 YYREEE (reference sequence). V lost 3 bases to trimming and J lost 5 bases, with 20 bases between them. The CDR3 is 16 amino acids. The CDR3 protein is CASSSVPSGHMYGYTF. DNA of the CDR3: TGTGCCAGCAGCTCGGTACCCTCAGGGCACATGTATGGCTACACCTTC.

This rearrangement joins TRBV30 to TRBJ1-1; 8 bases fit TRBD1. The V gene's germline CDR1 is GTSNPN and CDR2 SVGIG (reference sequence). After removal of 1 base from V and 0 bases from J, the junction contained 4 bases not matched to a gene. The CDR3 contains 15 residues. CDR3 bases: TGTGCCTGGAGTGCCGTGGACAGGGTGAACACTGAAGCTTTCTTT. It translates to CAWSAVDRVNTEAFF.

This clone has just one count. V usage is TRBV7-9 and J usage is TRBJ2-1; D is unclear. The CDR3 sequence is 12 residues long. Germline V gives CDR1 SEHNR, CDR2 FQNEAQ (reference sequence). V was cut by 6 bases and J by 7 bases, with 10 bases left in between. The CDR3 coding sequence is TGTGCCAGCAGTCCACCCCGGAATGAGCAGTTCTTC. As protein: CASSPPRNEQFF.

This chain joins TRBV5-1 and TRBJ1-1, with 9 positions matching TRBD1. The CDR3 sequence is 15 residues long. The V gene end was trimmed by 4 bases and the J gene end by 2 bases; junction bases not matched to a gene: 6. CDR1 is SGHRS, CDR2 YFSETQ, per germline. The CDR3 reads CASSPRTGDNTEAFF. CDR3 sequence (DNA): TGCGCCAGCAGCCCTAGGACAGGGGATAACACTGAAGCTTTCTTT. Filled out from reference TRBV5-1 and TRBJ1-1, the complete variable domain reads KAGVTQTPRYLIKTRGQQVTLSCSPISGHRSVSWYQQTPGQGLQFLFEYFSETQRNKGNFPGRFSGRQFSNSRSEMNVSTLELGDSALYLCASSPRTGDNTEAFFGQGTRLTVV.

With respect to this clone: The same CDR3 arises from other DNA sequences in this sample as well. The CDR3 DNA reads as TGTGCCAGCAGCTTCCTAGCGGGGGACACAGATACGCAGTATTTT. Protein product: CASSFLAGDTDTQYF. The chain joins TRBV7-3 to TRBJ2-3, with 10 bases aligning to TRBD2. The germline gives CDR1 SGHTA, CDR2 FQGTGA. V gave up 3 bases and J gave up 2 bases; unmatched junction bases: 2. The CDR3 runs 15 residues.

This clone was detected many times. This chain links TRBV5-6 with TRBJ1-6; 10 nucleotides agree with TRBD1. The CDR3 spans 15 residues. Per germline, CDR1 SGHDT and CDR2 YYEEEE. The V and J ends lost 5 bases and 10 bases, in that order; junction bases with no gene match: 9. The CDR3 DNA is TGTGCCAGCAGTCTCAGGACAGGGGGTAACTCACCCCTCCACTTT. Translating it yields CASSLRTGGNSPLHF.

The CDR3 loop reads CASSPQGNTEAFF. CDR3 bases: TGTGCCAGCAGTCCCCAGGGAAACACTGAAGCTTTCTTT. The V and J genes are TRBV6-5 and TRBJ1-1; tentative D call: TRBD1 (5 bases). Trimming left V 5 bases short and J 2 bases short, with 9 bases between. This CDR3 region has 13 residues. Germline V gives CDR1 MNHEY, CDR2 SVGAGI.

The genes are TRBV7-6 and TRBJ1-1; no clear D gene. Trimming took off 1 base at V and 7 bases at J, with 13 bases between the two ends. This CDR3 comprises 14 residues. CDR1 is SGHVS, CDR2 FNYEAQ, per germline. This CDR3 reads CASSLEPRGGEAFF. The CDR3 DNA is TGTGCCAGCAGCTTAGAGCCTAGAGGAGGTGAAGCTTTCTTT.

The chain recombines TRBV7-9 with TRBJ2-7; 7 bases map to TRBD1. The CDR3 is 15 amino acids. Germline lookup yields CDR1 SEHNR and CDR2 FQNEAQ (reference sequence). Germline trimming cut 4 bases from V and 4 bases from J; bases unmatched to any gene: 10. The CDR3 reads CASSSTGTASYEQYF. DNA of the CDR3: TGTGCCAGCAGCTCGACCGGGACAGCTTCTTACGAGCAGTACTTC.